These T cell receptor beta chains were read from a single sample in a study of PD-1 blockade in classical Hodgkin lymphoma. The protocol was immunoSEQ multiplex PCR, while the TCRdb copy is restricted to in-frame clones and leaves out a portion. The top ten hold roughly 9% of the sample, which has some 65,000 clones, about two thirds seen once. The material sequenced was peripheral blood mononuclear cells (PBMCs), taken before the second cycle of nivolumab. These receptors were collected from a human donor with classical Hodgkin lymphoma. Both conserved end residues are part of each CDR3. D genes are given only for firm matches. A row's size may be missing; if present it is once, few, many or a size class.

CASTNPHLTNYGYTF	TGTGCCAGCACTAACCCTCACCTAACTAACTATGGCTACACCTTC	TRBJ1-2	TRBV2	-	few
CASSLLAGGGNEQFF	TGTGCCAGCAGCCTACTAGCGGGGGGTGGAAATGAGCAGTTCTTC	TRBJ2-1	TRBV5-4	TRBD2	few
CASGYRVLGEQYF	TGTGCCAGCGGGTACAGGGTATTGGGCGAGCAGTACTTC	TRBJ2-7	TRBV27	-	-
CAWSVGTGDYNEQFF	TGTGCCTGGAGTGTAGGGACAGGGGACTACAATGAGCAGTTCTTC	TRBJ2-1	TRBV30	TRBD1	few
CASSEGRSQEKLFF	TGTGCCAGCAGTGAGGGTAGGAGCCAAGAAAAACTGTTTTTT	TRBJ1-4	TRBV2	-	-
CASSLWGRAEAFF	TGTGCCAGCAGCTTGTGGGGGAGGGCTGAAGCTTTCTTT	TRBJ1-1	TRBV5-8	-	few
CASRAGWDTEAFF	TGTGCTAGCAGAGCAGGGTGGGACACTGAAGCTTTCTTT	TRBJ1-1	TRBV7-7	-	once
CASSQDRTGSSYEQYF	TGCGCCAGCAGCCAAGATAGGACAGGGAGCTCCTACGAGCAGTACTTC	TRBJ2-7	TRBV4-1	TRBD1	-
CASSLSHGVNQPQHF	TGTGCCAGCAGCTTATCCCATGGGGTCAATCAGCCCCAGCATTTT	TRBJ1-5	TRBV7-8	-	-
CASSYPGLNNGYTF	TGTGCCAGCAGTTACCCTGGACTCAATAATGGCTACACCTTC	TRBJ1-2	TRBV6-5	-	-
CAWNTAGEWIQYF	TGTGCCTGGAACACCGCCGGAGAGTGGATTCAGTACTTC	TRBJ2-4	TRBV30	-	-
CASSLGEPYGYTF	TGTGCCAGCAGTTTAGGGGAGCCCTATGGCTACACCTTC	TRBJ1-2	TRBV28	-	-
CASSTQTNVLRGYTF	TGTGCCAGTAGTACCCAGACTAACGTGCTCCGAGGCTACACCTTC	TRBJ1-2	TRBV19	-	-
CASSADSSGANVLTF	TGTGCCAGCAGCGCGGACAGCTCTGGGGCCAACGTCCTGACTTTC	TRBJ2-6	TRBV2	-	-
CASSVVASGAYEQYF	TGTGCCAGCAGCGTAGTGGCTAGCGGCGCCTACGAGCAGTACTTC	TRBJ2-7	TRBV9	TRBD2	few
CASSLGGQTDTQYF	TGTGCCAGCAGTTTGGGGGGGCAAACAGATACGCAGTATTTT	TRBJ2-3	TRBV28	-	-
CASSQVAGTGYEQYF	TGCGCCAGCAGCCAAGTAGCCGGGACGGGGTACGAGCAGTACTTC	TRBJ2-7	TRBV4-1	-	-
CASGLAGGFEQFF	TGTGCTAGTGGTTTGGCGGGGGGGTTTGAGCAGTTCTTC	TRBJ2-1	TRBV12-5	TRBD2	-
CASKTGKGHTEAFF	TGTGCCAGCAAAACAGGGAAAGGGCACACTGAAGCTTTCTTT	TRBJ1-1	TRBV6-5	-	-
CASSPGQGALNGELFF	TGTGCCAGCAGCCCGGGACAGGGGGCGTTGAACGGGGAGCTGTTTTTT	TRBJ2-2	TRBV11-1	TRBD1	-
CASSPYSYNEQFF	TGTGCCAGCAGCCCCTACTCCTACAATGAGCAGTTCTTC	TRBJ2-1	TRBV7-8	-	-
CAWSVTRSNSPLHF	TGTGCCTGGAGTGTCACCAGGAGTAATTCACCCCTCCACTTT	TRBJ1-6	TRBV30	-	few
CASSVGPGGDTEAFF	TGTGCCAGCAGCGTAGGACCGGGGGGAGACACTGAAGCTTTCTTT	TRBJ1-1	TRBV9	-	once
CASSQGQGVNTEAFF	TGTGCCAGCAGCCAAGGACAGGGGGTAAACACTGAAGCTTTCTTT	TRBJ1-1	TRBV4-2	TRBD1	-
CASSERTGENEQFF	TGTGCCAGCAGCGAGAGGACAGGGGAAAATGAGCAGTTCTTC	TRBJ2-1	TRBV9	TRBD1	-
CASSFGWEGRNEQFF	TGTGCCAGCAGCTTCGGGTGGGAGGGCCGGAATGAGCAGTTCTTC	TRBJ2-1	TRBV7-3	TRBD2	-
CASSFPEQGNSNQPQHF	TGTGCCAGCAGTTTTCCGGAACAGGGGAATAGCAATCAGCCCCAGCATTTT	TRBJ1-5	TRBV28	TRBD1	-
CASSITGGSYEQYF	TGTGCCAGCAGCATAACAGGGGGCTCCTACGAGCAGTACTTC	TRBJ2-7	TRBV7-9	TRBD1	-
CASSPPSTDTQYF	TGTGCCAGCTCACCACCAAGCACAGATACGCAGTATTTT	TRBJ2-3	TRBV18	-	-
CASSLDPGQGFSTDTQYF	TGTGCCAGCTCACTTGACCCGGGACAGGGATTTAGCACAGATACGCAGTATTTT	TRBJ2-3	TRBV18	TRBD1	-
CASRAQYTGGDGELFF	TGTGCCAGCAGGGCCCAATATACAGGGGGCGACGGGGAGCTGTTTTTT	TRBJ2-2	TRBV7-9	TRBD1	-
CASSEADGGYNEQFF	TGTGCCAGCAGTGAAGCGGACGGGGGATACAATGAGCAGTTCTTC	TRBJ2-1	TRBV2	-	-
CASSLQIWEDNTF	TGTGCCAGCAGCTTACAAATTTGGGAAGATAACACCTTC	TRBJ1-2	TRBV7-2	-	-
CASTQAGQGSYNSPLHF	TGTGCCAGCACCCAGGCGGGACAGGGATCCTATAATTCACCCCTCCACTTT	TRBJ1-6	TRBV28	TRBD1	-
CSALSPTGRTNYGYTF	TGCAGCGCCCTGTCACCTACAGGGCGAACTAACTATGGCTACACCTTC	TRBJ1-2	TRBV29-1	-	-
CASSMGGTYNEQFF	TGTGCCAGTAGTATGGGCGGGACCTACAATGAGCAGTTCTTC	TRBJ2-1	TRBV19	-	-
CASSSIGRGNYGYTF	TGTGCCAGCAGTTCCATAGGCAGGGGTAACTATGGCTACACCTTC	TRBJ1-2	TRBV28	-	-
CASSPDIYNEQFF	TGTGCCAGCAGCCCCGACATTTACAATGAGCAGTTCTTC	TRBJ2-1	TRBV14	-	-
CASSEAGWDTQYF	TGTGCCAGCAGTGAGGCAGGGTGGGATACGCAGTATTTT	TRBJ2-3	TRBV25-1	-	few
CASVKGSSYEQYF	TGTGCCAGCGTTAAAGGGTCCTCCTACGAGCAGTACTTC	TRBJ2-7	TRBV6-1	-	once
CATIGGGGNIQYF	TGTGCCACCATAGGGGGGGGAGGAAACATTCAGTACTTC	TRBJ2-4	TRBV19	-	-
CASSLAPTGGSEKLFF	TGCGCCAGCAGCTTGGCGCCGACAGGGGGCTCTGAAAAACTGTTTTTT	TRBJ1-4	TRBV5-1	TRBD1	-
CASSELGGGISYNSPLHF	TGTGCCAGCAGTGAATTAGGGGGCGGCATCTCCTATAATTCACCCCTCCACTTT	TRBJ1-6	TRBV7-9	TRBD1	-
CASSLPRSGNEQFF	TGTGCCAGCAGCTTGCCGCGTAGCGGGAATGAGCAGTTCTTC	TRBJ2-1	TRBV5-4	TRBD2	-
CASSDPILEAFF	TGTGCCAGCAGCGATCCCATCCTGGAAGCTTTCTTT	TRBJ1-1	TRBV28	-	-
CASSLSPGGAYGYTF	TGTGCCAGCAGTTTATCTCCAGGGGGCGCCTATGGCTACACCTTC	TRBJ1-2	TRBV28	TRBD1	-
CASSENRVGGNTIYF	TGTGCCAGCAGTGAAAACAGGGTGGGTGGAAACACCATATATTTT	TRBJ1-3	TRBV6-1	-	-
CASSSGLAVYNEQFF	TGCGCCAGCAGCTCGGGACTAGCGGTTTACAATGAGCAGTTCTTC	TRBJ2-1	TRBV5-1	TRBD2	-
CASTFKAGGGETQYF	TGTGCCAGCACCTTCAAAGCGGGAGGGGGGGAGACCCAGTACTTC	TRBJ2-5	TRBV5-4	TRBD2	few
CASSLDRGLTNEKLFF	TGTGCCAGTAGCTTGGACAGGGGATTAACTAATGAAAAACTGTTTTTT	TRBJ1-4	TRBV19	TRBD1	-
CASSFRKAVDTGELFF	TGTGCCAGCAGCTTTCGGAAGGCCGTGGACACCGGGGAGCTGTTTTTT	TRBJ2-2	TRBV7-3	-	-
CASSRLAGGTLVGTQYF	TGTGCCAGTAGTCGATTAGCGGGGGGAACCCTAGTTGGTACGCAGTATTTT	TRBJ2-3	TRBV19	TRBD2	-
CASSPGAGYQETQYF	TGTGCCAGCAGCCCAGGGGCCGGGTACCAAGAGACCCAGTACTTC	TRBJ2-5	TRBV5-6	-	-
CASSSSGGRSTDTQYF	TGTGCCAGCAGCTCCTCGGGGGGGCGGAGCACAGATACGCAGTATTTT	TRBJ2-3	TRBV9	TRBD2	-
CASSPREGTYEQYF	TGTGCCAGCAGCCCTCGGGAGGGAACCTACGAGCAGTACTTC	TRBJ2-7	TRBV7-6	TRBD2	-